This T cell receptor beta chain originates from a study of T cells in Graves' hyperthyroidism and ophthalmopathy. Study-level points and caveats: Ophthalmopathy was told apart from stable hyperthyroidism by a 13 V-J model. Median prediction lead before ophthalmopathy onset was about 6.7 months with the model.

Out of roughly 10 ml of fresh peripheral blood came the PBMCs. The source material, RNA transcripts, was used to amplify TCR beta CDR3 regions. HTBI primers were the set used in a first-round RT-PCR of the TCR CDR3. TCRdb re-called the multiplex PCR reads with MiXCR, one entry per CDR3 protein. The data contain over 700,000 distinct CDR3 sequences, over 35% of them singletons. The length of the CDR3 is 13 residues. CDR1 and CDR2 (germline): SGHTA, FQGNSA. V lost 1 base and J 10 bases, leaving 13 bases between the germline ends. As for this clonotype: Its antigen is not identified.

The sample taken for sequencing was blood. The receptor was isolated from a man aged 18 to 30 with Graves' hyperthyroidism. The rearrangement joins TRBV7-2 to TRBJ1-1; D uncertain. Written as DNA, the CDR3 is TGTGCCAGCAGCTTAGGGACTTCGCCCGGAGCTTTCTTT. Protein product: CASSLGTSPGAFF.